These T cell receptor beta chains were read from a single sample in a study of T-cell reconstitution after alpha-beta-depleted transplantation in children. TCRdb processed the PCR reads anew with MiXCR; each CDR3 protein has one entry. Of approximately 400,000 distinct CDR3 sequences in the sample, under 13% are singletons; the top ten hold 4.5% to 6%. This specimen was PBMCs from the stem cell graft donor, taken from the stem cell graft. The receptors were gathered from a human donor who donated a stem cell graft to a child with acute myeloid leukemia. Each CDR3 is given with its conserved first and last residue. The D gene is left open where the match is weak. Clone size appears in some rows only: once, few, many, or a class for an expanded clone.

CDR3,DNA,V,D,J,size
CASSLDGGSIQYF,TGTGCCAGCAGCTTAGATGGCGGGAGCATTCAGTACTTC,TRBV7-3,TRBD2,TRBJ2-4,many
CASSPRGLYEQYF,TGTGCCAGCAGCCCCCGGGGACTCTACGAGCAGTACTTC,TRBV9,.,TRBJ2-7,few
CASRSGPASYEQYF,TGTGCCAGTAGATCCGGGCCCGCCTCCTACGAGCAGTACTTC,TRBV19,.,TRBJ2-7,.
CASSQDGTGPNTEAFF,TGTGCCAGCAGCCAAGACGGGACAGGGCCCAACACTGAAGCTTTCTTT,TRBV4-2,TRBD1,TRBJ1-1,many
CASSSGLSASPLHF,TGCGCCAGCAGCTCGGGACTCTCGGCGTCACCCCTCCACTTT,TRBV5-1,.,TRBJ1-6,few
CASSLALRSTDTQYF,TGCGCCAGCAGCTTGGCCTTAAGAAGCACAGATACGCAGTATTTT,TRBV5-1,.,TRBJ2-3,.
CASRPSGTEKETQYF,TGTGCCAGCAGACCCTCCGGGACAGAAAAAGAGACCCAGTACTTC,TRBV12-3/TRBV12-4,TRBD1,TRBJ2-5,few
CASSYSGQGVGDGYTF,TGTGCCAGCAGTTACTCGGGTCAGGGGGTAGGGGATGGCTACACCTTC,TRBV6-5,TRBD1,TRBJ1-2,few
CASSLGLADTQYF,TGCGCCAGCAGCTTGGGCTTGGCAGATACGCAGTATTTT,TRBV5-1,.,TRBJ2-3,many
CASSRDRGGETQYF,TGTGCCAGCAGCCGTGACAGGGGGGGCGAGACCCAGTACTTC,TRBV7-2,TRBD1,TRBJ2-5,many
CASSGSDVREKLFF,TGTGCCAGCAGCGGGTCAGATGTGAGGGAAAAACTGTTTTTT,TRBV11-2,.,TRBJ1-4,few
CASSHGTGGNQPQHF,TGTGCCAGCAGCCACGGGACAGGGGGCAATCAGCCCCAGCATTTT,TRBV12-3/TRBV12-4,TRBD1,TRBJ1-5,.
CASSLPILAGGHFYNEQFF,TGTGCCAGCAGCTTGCCAATTTTAGCGGGAGGACATTTCTACAATGAGCAGTTCTTC,TRBV11-2,TRBD2,TRBJ2-1,.
CAISPSGQGADGYTF,TGTGCCATTTCCCCATCCGGACAGGGGGCGGATGGCTACACCTTC,TRBV10-3,TRBD1,TRBJ1-2,.
CASSTGPLTDTQYF,TGCGCCAGCAGCACGGGGCCTCTCACAGATACGCAGTATTTT,TRBV5-1,.,TRBJ2-3,.
CASSLWGVDQPQHF,TGTGCCAGCAGTTTATGGGGGGTGGATCAGCCCCAGCATTTT,TRBV6-5,.,TRBJ1-5,few
CSGVSGGETQYF,TGCAGCGGGGTTTCGGGCGGGGAGACCCAGTACTTC,TRBV29-1,.,TRBJ2-5,.
CASSRLAGVAGELFF,TGTGCCAGCAGCCGACTAGCGGGGGTTGCCGGGGAGCTGTTTTTT,TRBV6-1,TRBD2,TRBJ2-2,.
CSARGGVVATGELFF,TGCAGTGCTAGAGGGGGGGTAGTAGCCACCGGGGAGCTGTTTTTT,TRBV20-1,.,TRBJ2-2,few